One sample yielded the 25 T cell receptor beta chains listed below, sequenced in a study of tumor-infiltrating lymphocytes in primary liver carcinoma. Co-extraction of both nucleic acids (RNA and DNA) used roughly 18-32 mg of unsorted bulk tissue. The authors made TCR beta cDNA from 500 to 600 ng total RNA with a constant-region primer. Construction of TCR beta libraries relied on three successive nested multiplex PCR rounds employing slightly modified ARM-PCR. Rounds one and two of PCR, each of 9 to 11 cycles, were primed with TRBV1-TRBV30 forward primers and a C-beta reverse primer. One entry per CDR3 protein, called by TCRdb with MiXCR from the multiplex PCR reads. The table includes roughly 100,000 distinct CDR3 sequences, around 84% detected once. Sequenced sample: liver tumor tissue from sampling region 3. Subset meaning: tumor region T3, left-lateral pole. The receptors come from a man aged 35-49 years with primary liver carcinoma and hepatitis B virus infection.

A note on this clonotype: Sequence at one end of the junction differs from germline and may be a read error. The chain links TRBV29-1 to TRBJ2-5; perhaps D is TRBD1 or TRBD2 (5 bases each). CDR3 length: 11 residues. The V gene's germline CDR1 is SQVTM and CDR2 ANQGSEA. CDR3 in amino acids: CSVDQGETHYF. CDR3 in DNA: TGTAGCGTTGATCAGGGAGAGACCCATTACTTC.

Comment on this clonotype: A junction end diverges from the germline sequence, so it may reflect a read error. The chain recombines TRBV11-2 with TRBJ2-5; the match to TRBD2 covers 7 bases. In germline, CDR1 is SGHAT, CDR2 FQNNGV. This CDR3 contains 18 residues. The CDR3 region is CASSPSSIEGTGRETLYF. The CDR3 bases are TGTGCCAGCAGTCCTAGCTCAATCGAGGGTACTGGGCGGGAGACCCTGTACTTC. Supplemented by reference TRBV11-2 and TRBJ2-5, the full variable domain reads EAGVAQSPRYKIIEKRQSVAFWCNPISGHATLYWYQQILGQGPKLLIQFQNNGVVDDSQLPKDRFSAERLKGVDSTLKIQPAKLEDSAVYLCASSPSSIEGTGRETLYFGPGTRLLVL.

With respect to this clonotype: A much bigger clone sits one base away, suggesting this may be a read error. The chain carries TRBV20-1 and TRBJ2-7, with 7 bases identical to TRBD1. CDR1 and CDR2 from the germline V gene are DFQATT and SNEGSKA (reference sequence). The CDR3 is 15 residues long. Here the CDR3 reads CTARDLGDSSYEQYF. In nucleotides, the CDR3 is TGCACTGCTAGAGATTTAGGGGACAGCTCCTACGAGCAGTACTTC.

With respect to this clonotype: A junction end diverges from the germline sequence, so it may reflect a read error. The V and J genes are TRBV5-1 and TRBJ2-3, with D perhaps given as TRBD1 or TRBD2 (5 bases each). The CDR3 totals 13 residues. Germline V gene sequence: CDR1 SGHRS, CDR2 YFSETQ. This chain's CDR3 is CASSLDVGDMQYF. The CDR3 DNA follows: TGCGCCAGCAGCTTGGACGTGGGGGATATGCAGTATTTT.

With respect to this clonotype: A much larger clone lies a single base off, so this may be a read error. The chain couples TRBV7-9 to TRBJ2-7; 8 bases agree with TRBD2. This CDR3 has 15 residues. Germline V gene lookup returns CDR1 SEHNR and CDR2 FQNEAQ (reference sequence). The CDR3 DNA follows: TGTGCCAGCAGCTTAGGACTAGCGCGAGACTACGAGCAGTGCTTC. Protein product: CASSLGLARDYEQCF.

Notes on this clonotype: The CDR3 does not close with the conserved phenylalanine or tryptophan, likely indicating a read error. The chain employs TRBV12-3 or TRBV12-4 and TRBJ2-5, with D uncertain. The CDR3 runs to 13 residues. The CDR3 nucleotides read TGTGCTAGCAGTCAAAGGTCCCAAGAGACCCAGTACTCC. This codes for CASSQRSQETQYS.

In the case of this clonotype: This may be a read error: a much more frequent sequence differs by one nucleotide. This is likely a read error, given that the CDR3 carries no conserved phenylalanine or tryptophan at its end. CDR3 nucleotides: TGCGCCAGCAGCTTGACAGGGCCCAACTATGGCTACACCATC. This gives the protein CASSLTGPNYGYTI. The chain has TRBV5-1 and TRBJ1-2; D possibly corresponds to TRBD1 (6 bases). There are 14 residues in the CDR3. Germline V gene data show CDR1 as SGHRS and CDR2 as YFSETQ. Trimming pared 1 base from V and 2 bases from J, leaving 9 bases between.

Concerning this clonotype itself: A read error is likely, as this CDR3 ends without the conserved phenylalanine or tryptophan. No DNA is shown, since the ends of the CDR3 on it are uncertain; the CDR3 is the one TCRdb lists. The chain uses TRBV5-5 and TRBJ1-1; the table's TRBD1 call for D was not verified on the DNA. The CDR3 totals 13 residues, both ends included. Germline loops: CDR1 SGHKS, CDR2 YYEKEE (reference sequence). CDR3 in amino acids: CASSLIRGTEAFY.

Details on this clonotype: Without the conserved terminal phenylalanine or tryptophan, this CDR3 likely stems from a read error. The DNA is left out, because the CDR3 cannot be placed on it with certainty; the CDR3 is given as TCRdb lists it. The chain couples TRBV29-1 to TRBJ2-1. The CDR3 extends over 15 residues, inclusive of both ends. The germline CDR1 and CDR2 sequences are SQVTM and ANQGSEA. The CDR3 reads CSVDLSRVNTNEQLL.

This rearrangement joins TRBV5-6 to TRBJ2-2; perhaps D is TRBD1 or TRBD2 (5 bases each). This CDR3 spans 17 amino acids. Trimming cost V 2 bases and J 5 bases, with 19 bases left between them. Germline CDR1 and CDR2: SGHDT and YYEEEE. In DNA, the CDR3 is TGTGCCAGCAGCTTATGGAAACTAGTGCGGACAACCGGGGAGCTGTTTTTT. It specifies CASSLWKLVRTTGELFF.

This clonotype was detected many times. This sequence joins TRBV29-1 and TRBJ2-3; maybe TRBD2 (5 bases). The CDR3 sequence is 11 residues long. Germline CDR1 reads SQVTM; CDR2 reads ANQGSEA. Trimming left V 3 bases short and J 8 bases short, with 9 bases between. CDR3 sequence: CSVEHGVTQYF. The DNA for the CDR3 is TGCAGCGTTGAGCACGGGGTTACGCAGTATTTT.

This clonotype was seen a few times. Mismatch with germline at one junction end may stem from a read error. The chain recombines TRBV29-1 with TRBJ2-2; 8 nucleotides line up with TRBD2. CDR3 length: 15 residues. Germline values: CDR1 SQVTM, CDR2 ANQGSEA. The CDR3 region is CSVRTSSANTGELFF. The DNA of the CDR3 is TGCAGCGTTAGGACTAGCTCGGCGAACACCGGAGAGCTGTTTTTT.

As concerns this clonotype: A read error may account for a junction end that differs from germline. The chain employs TRBV14 and TRBJ2-1; 8 nucleotides match TRBD2. The CDR3 runs 16 residues. From germline, CDR1 is SGHDN and CDR2 FVKESK. Written as DNA, the CDR3 is TGTACCAGCTGTGCCGTAGCGGGATGGGTAAACAATGACCAGTTCTTC. This sequence encodes CTSCAVAGWVNNDQFF.

The chain recombines TRBV11-1 with TRBJ2-3, with D possibly being TRBD1 or TRBD2 (5 bases each). CDR1 and CDR2 (germline): SGHAT, FQDESV (reference sequence). Trimming removed 9 bases from V and 1 base from J, with 29 bases in between. The CDR3 is made up of 19 amino acids. CDR3 loop: CASNSGGSPVGARTDTQYF. The CDR3 coding sequence is TGTGCCAGTAACTCTGGGGGAAGCCCTGTTGGAGCCCGCACAGATACGCAGTATTTT.

To note about this clonotype: One junction end disagrees with the germline gene, perhaps due to a read error. The rearrangement links TRBV14 to TRBJ2-1; D is perhaps TRBD2 (5 bases). Per germline, CDR1 SGHDN and CDR2 FVKESK. The CDR3 is 11 residues long. CDR3 coding DNA: TGTCCCAGCAGCCAAGGTGGGGAGCACTTCTTC. Amino acids: CPSSQGGEHFF.

This CDR3 reads CASSYGTGHSGANVLTF. CDR3 sequence (DNA): TGCGCCAGCAGCTATGGGACTGGGCACTCTGGGGCCAACGTCCTGACTTTC. The V gene is TRBV4-3, the J gene TRBJ2-6, with a possible D match to TRBD2 (6 bases). Per germline, CDR1 LGHNA and CDR2 YSLEER. The CDR3 extends over 17 amino acids. Trimming shortened V by 5 bases and J by 0 bases, and 14 bases separated the two germline ends.

Worth noting for this clonotype: No conserved phenylalanine or tryptophan is present at the end of the CDR3, so a read error is the likely explanation. This CDR3 reads CSVDGTSGRAWEQFL. The CDR3 bases are TGCAGCGTTGACGGGACTAGCGGGAGGGCGTGGGAGCAGTTCTTA. The J gene is TRBJ2-1, the V gene TRBV29-1; 16 bases match TRBD2. V shed 3 bases, J shed 10 bases, and the junction held 6 bases outside the gene matches. This CDR3 region has 15 residues. Germline V lookup: CDR1 SQVTM, CDR2 ANQGSEA.

In regard to this clonotype: An end of the junction does not agree with germline; a read error may underlie this. The chain is built from TRBV4-3 and TRBJ2-7, with D tentatively TRBD2 (5 bases). From germline, CDR1 is LGHNA and CDR2 YSLEER. The length of the CDR3 is 13 residues. CDR3 loop: CARNQVGESEQYF. The CDR3 region has the DNA TGCGCCAGAAACCAAGTTGGGGAGTCCGAGCAGTATTTC.

A single count supports this clonotype. Because it lacks the conserved phenylalanine or tryptophan at the end, this CDR3 is likely a read error. The limits of the CDR3 on the DNA are not certain, so only TCRdb's listed CDR3 is given. The chain recombines TRBV7-8 with TRBJ2-6. In germline, CDR1 is SGHVS, CDR2 FQNEAQ. The CDR3 is 17 residues long, ends included. The CDR3 spells CASSSTVTRSGANVMTI.

A note on this clonotype: At one boundary the junction diverges from the germline segment, which might be a read error. This chain connects TRBV11-2 to TRBJ2-7; 9 positions agree with TRBD1. This CDR3 contains 15 residues. CDR1 and CDR2 from the germline V gene are SGHAT and FQNNGV. The CDR3 is CASSLRWTGEKEDCF. The CDR3 coding sequence is TGTGCCAGCAGCTTACGATGGACAGGGGAAAAAGAGGACTGCTTC.

Worth noting for this clonotype: At one of its ends the junction is not consistent with the germline gene, which may arise from a read error. The DNA of the CDR3 is TGTGCCATCGAGGAGGGGTACACAGATACGCAGTATTTC. The encoded protein is CAIEEGYTDTQYF. The V call is TRBV10-3, the J call TRBJ2-3; maybe TRBD2 (6 bases). The germline gives CDR1 ENHRY, CDR2 SYGVKD. This CDR3 is built from 13 residues.

This clonotype was counted at least ten times. The CDR3 loop is CASSLVSTLSANTEAFF. CDR3 bases: TGTGCCAGCAGCTTAGTTTCTACTCTAAGTGCGAACACTGAAGCTTTCTTT. V and J are TRBV11-2 and TRBJ1-1; D is unclear. CDR3 length: 17 residues. CDR1 and CDR2 (germline): SGHAT, FQNNGV. Between the trimmed V and J ends, which lost 1 base and 1 base, there was a span of 16 bases.

Concerning this clonotype: A much larger clone differs from this one at a single base, so this may be a read error. V and J are TRBV21-1 and TRBJ2-1; TRBD1, the table's D call, was not compared with the DNA. TRBV21-1 is shown as a pseudogene. The CDR3 length is 17 residues. CDR3 nucleotide sequence: TGTGCAAGATACAGGGGGGCCGGGACAGGGGTGGTCAATGAGCAGTTCTTC. Translating it yields CARYRGAGTGVVNEQFF.

This clonotype was observed a single time. The junction departs from germline at one end; a sequencing error may be responsible. The chain carries TRBV11-2 and TRBJ2-7; 8 bases are shared with TRBD1. Germline loops: CDR1 SGHAT, CDR2 FQNNGV. CDR3 length: 14 amino acids. CDR3 coding DNA: TGTGCCAGGAGCCCGGACAGGGCGACATACGAGCAGAACTTC. Translation gives CARSPDRATYEQNF.

Turning to this clonotype: At one end the junction does not follow the germline gene, possibly because of a read error. This chain connects TRBV7-3 to TRBJ2-2; 8 bases are a match to TRBD2. This CDR3 comprises 18 residues. Per the germline V gene, CDR1 is SGHTA and CDR2 is FQGTGA. The CDR3 coding sequence is TGTGCAGGCAGCTTAACGACCACTAGCGGCCCGAACACCCGGGAGCTGTTTTTT. Protein product: CAGSLTTTSGPNTRELFF.